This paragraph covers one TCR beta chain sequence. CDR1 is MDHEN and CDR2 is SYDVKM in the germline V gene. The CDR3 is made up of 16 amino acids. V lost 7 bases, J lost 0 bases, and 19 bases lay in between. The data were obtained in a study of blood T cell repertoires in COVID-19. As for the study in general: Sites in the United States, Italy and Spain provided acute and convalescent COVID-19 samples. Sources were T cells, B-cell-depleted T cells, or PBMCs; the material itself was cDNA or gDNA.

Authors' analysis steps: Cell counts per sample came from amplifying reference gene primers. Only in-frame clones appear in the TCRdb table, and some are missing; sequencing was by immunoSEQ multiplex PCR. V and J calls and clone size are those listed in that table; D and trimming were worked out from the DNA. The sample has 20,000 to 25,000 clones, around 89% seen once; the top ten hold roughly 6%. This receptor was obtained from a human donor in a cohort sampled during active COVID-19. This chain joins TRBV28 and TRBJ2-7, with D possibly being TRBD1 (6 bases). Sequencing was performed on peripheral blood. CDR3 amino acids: CASTYRGQMSSYEQYF. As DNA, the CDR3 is TGTGCCAGCACCTATCGGGGACAAATGAGCTCCTACGAGCAGTACTTC.